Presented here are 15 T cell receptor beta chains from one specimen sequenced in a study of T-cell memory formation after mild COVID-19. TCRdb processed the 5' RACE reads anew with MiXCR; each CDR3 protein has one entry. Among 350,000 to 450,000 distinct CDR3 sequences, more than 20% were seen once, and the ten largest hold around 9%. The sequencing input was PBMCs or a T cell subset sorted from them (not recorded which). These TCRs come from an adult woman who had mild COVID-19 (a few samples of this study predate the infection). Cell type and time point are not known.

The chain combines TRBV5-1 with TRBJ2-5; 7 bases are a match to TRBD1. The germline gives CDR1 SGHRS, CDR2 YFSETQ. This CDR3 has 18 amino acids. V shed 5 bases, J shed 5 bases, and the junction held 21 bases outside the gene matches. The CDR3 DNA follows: TGCGCCAGCAGAGGAAGGGACAGCATTTTACCTTCCAGGGAGACCCAGTACTTC. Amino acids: CASRGRDSILPSRETQYF.

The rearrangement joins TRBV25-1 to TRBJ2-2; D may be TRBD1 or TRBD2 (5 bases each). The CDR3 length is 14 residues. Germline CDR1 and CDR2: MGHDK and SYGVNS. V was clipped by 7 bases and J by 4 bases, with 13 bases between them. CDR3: CASTREGVTGELFF. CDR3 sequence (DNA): TGTGCCAGCACCCGGGAAGGGGTCACCGGGGAGCTGTTTTTT.

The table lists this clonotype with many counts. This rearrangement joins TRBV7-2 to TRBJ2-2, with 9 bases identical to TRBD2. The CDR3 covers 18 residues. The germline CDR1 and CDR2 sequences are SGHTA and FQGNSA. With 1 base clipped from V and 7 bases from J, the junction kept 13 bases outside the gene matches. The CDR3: CASSLGGGSGRGVGELFF. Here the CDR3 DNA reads TGTGCCAGCAGCTTAGGTGGTGGTAGCGGGAGAGGAGTCGGGGAGCTGTTTTTT.

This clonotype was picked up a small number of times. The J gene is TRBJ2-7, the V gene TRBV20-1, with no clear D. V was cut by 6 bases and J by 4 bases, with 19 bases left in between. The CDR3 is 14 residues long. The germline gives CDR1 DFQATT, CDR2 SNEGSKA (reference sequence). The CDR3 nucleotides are TGCAGTGCCACAAGCCGACGCCTTTCGTACGAGCAGTACTTC. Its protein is CSATSRRLSYEQYF.

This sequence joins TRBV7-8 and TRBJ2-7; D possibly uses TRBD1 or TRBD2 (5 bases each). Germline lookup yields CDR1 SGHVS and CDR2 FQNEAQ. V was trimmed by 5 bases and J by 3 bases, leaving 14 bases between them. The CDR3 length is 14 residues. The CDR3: CASSPRDGYYEQYF. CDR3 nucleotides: TGTGCCAGCAGCCCCCGGGACGGATACTACGAGCAGTACTTC.

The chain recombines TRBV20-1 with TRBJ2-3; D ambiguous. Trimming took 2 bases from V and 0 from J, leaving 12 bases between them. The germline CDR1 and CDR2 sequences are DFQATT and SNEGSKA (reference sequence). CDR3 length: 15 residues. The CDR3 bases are TGCAGTGCTAGACCCCAGAGAACCAGCACAGATACGCAGTATTTT. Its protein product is CSARPQRTSTDTQYF.

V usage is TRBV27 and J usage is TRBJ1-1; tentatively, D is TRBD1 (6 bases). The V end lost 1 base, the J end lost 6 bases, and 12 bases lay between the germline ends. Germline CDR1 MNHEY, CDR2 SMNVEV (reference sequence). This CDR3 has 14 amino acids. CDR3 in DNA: TGTGCCAGCAGTTTATGGGGGGCGAATGCTGAAGCTTTCTTT. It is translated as CASSLWGANAEAFF.

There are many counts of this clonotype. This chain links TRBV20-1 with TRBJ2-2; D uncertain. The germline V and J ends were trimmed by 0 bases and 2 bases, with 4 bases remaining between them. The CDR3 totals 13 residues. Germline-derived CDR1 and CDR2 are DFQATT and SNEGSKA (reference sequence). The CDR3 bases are TGCAGTGCTAGAGAGGGTAACACCGGGGAGCTGTTTTTT. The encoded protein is CSAREGNTGELFF.

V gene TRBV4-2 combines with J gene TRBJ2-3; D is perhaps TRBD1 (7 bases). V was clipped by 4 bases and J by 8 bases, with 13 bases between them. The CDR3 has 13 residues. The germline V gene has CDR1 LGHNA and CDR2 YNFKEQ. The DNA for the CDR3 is TGTGCCAGCAGCCCGGGGGACAGCGGTACGCAGTATTTT. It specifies CASSPGDSGTQYF.

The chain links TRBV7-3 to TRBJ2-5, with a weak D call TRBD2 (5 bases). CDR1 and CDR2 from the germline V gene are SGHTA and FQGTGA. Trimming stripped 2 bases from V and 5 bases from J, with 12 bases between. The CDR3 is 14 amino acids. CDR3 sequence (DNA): TGTGCCAGCAGCTTAGGGAGTAACTGGGAGACCCAGTACTTC. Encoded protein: CASSLGSNWETQYF.

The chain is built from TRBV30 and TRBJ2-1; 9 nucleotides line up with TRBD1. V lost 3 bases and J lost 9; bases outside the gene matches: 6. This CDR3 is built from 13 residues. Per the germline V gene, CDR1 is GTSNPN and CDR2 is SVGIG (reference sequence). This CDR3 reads CAWSQQGASEQFF. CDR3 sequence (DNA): TGTGCCTGGAGCCAACAGGGGGCCAGTGAGCAGTTCTTC.

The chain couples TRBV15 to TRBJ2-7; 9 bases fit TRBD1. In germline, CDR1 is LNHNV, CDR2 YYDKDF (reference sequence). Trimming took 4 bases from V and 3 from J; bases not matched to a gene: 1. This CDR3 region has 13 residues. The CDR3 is CATSTDRGYEQYF. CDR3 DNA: TGTGCCACCAGCACGGACAGGGGCTACGAGCAGTACTTC.

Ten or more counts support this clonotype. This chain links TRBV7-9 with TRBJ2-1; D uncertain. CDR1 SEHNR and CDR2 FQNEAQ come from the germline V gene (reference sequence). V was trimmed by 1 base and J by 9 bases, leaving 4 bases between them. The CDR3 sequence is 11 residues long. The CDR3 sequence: CASSLGSEQFF. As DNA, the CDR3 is TGTGCCAGCAGCTTAGGGTCTGAGCAGTTCTTC.

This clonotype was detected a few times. This CDR3 is CASSSTSGKGETQYF. CDR3 DNA sequence: TGTGCCAGCAGTTCTACTAGCGGGAAGGGGGAGACCCAGTACTTC. This rearrangement joins TRBV6-2 or TRBV6-3 to TRBJ2-5; 10 bases match TRBD2. CDR3 size: 15 residues. With V trimmed by 4 bases and J by 5 bases, 7 bases remained unmatched. CDR1 MNHEY and CDR2 SVGEGT come from the germline V gene.

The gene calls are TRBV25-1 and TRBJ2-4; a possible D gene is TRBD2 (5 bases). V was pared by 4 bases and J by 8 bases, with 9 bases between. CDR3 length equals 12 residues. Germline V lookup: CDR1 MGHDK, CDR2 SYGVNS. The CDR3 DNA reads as TGTGCCAGCAGTGGGGGAGAAGACATTCAGTACTTC. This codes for CASSGGEDIQYF. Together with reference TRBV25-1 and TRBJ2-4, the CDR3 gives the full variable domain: EADIYQTPRYLVIGTGKKITLECSQTMGHDKMYWYQQDPGMELHLIHYSYGVNSTEKGDLSSESTVSRIRTEHFPLTLESARPSHTSQYLCASSGGEDIQYFGAGTRLSVL.